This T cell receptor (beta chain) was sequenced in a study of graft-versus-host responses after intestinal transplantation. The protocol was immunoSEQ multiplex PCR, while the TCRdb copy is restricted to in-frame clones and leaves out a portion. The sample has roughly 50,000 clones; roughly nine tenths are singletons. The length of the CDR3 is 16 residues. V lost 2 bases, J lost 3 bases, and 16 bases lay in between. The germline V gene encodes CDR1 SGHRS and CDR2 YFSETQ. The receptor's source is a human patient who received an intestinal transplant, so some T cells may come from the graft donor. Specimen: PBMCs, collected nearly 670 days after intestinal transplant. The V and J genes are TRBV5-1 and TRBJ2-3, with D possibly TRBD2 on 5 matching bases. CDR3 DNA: TGCGCCAGCAGCTTAGGAGCTAGCTCTAAGACAGATACGCAGTATTTT. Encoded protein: CASSLGASSKTDTQYF.